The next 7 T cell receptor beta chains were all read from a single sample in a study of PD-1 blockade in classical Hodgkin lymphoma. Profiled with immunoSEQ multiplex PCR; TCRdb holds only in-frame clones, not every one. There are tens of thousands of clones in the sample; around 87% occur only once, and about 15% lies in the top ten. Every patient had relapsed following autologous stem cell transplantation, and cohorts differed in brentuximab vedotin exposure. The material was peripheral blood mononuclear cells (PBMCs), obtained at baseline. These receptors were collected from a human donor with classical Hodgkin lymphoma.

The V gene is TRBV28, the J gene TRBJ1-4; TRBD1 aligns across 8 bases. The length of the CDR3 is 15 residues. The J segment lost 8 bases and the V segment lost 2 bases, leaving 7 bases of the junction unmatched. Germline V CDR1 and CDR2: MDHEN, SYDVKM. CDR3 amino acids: CASSLGGRGREKLFF. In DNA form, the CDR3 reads TGTGCCAGCAGTTTAGGCGGCAGGGGGCGAGAAAAACTGTTTTTT.

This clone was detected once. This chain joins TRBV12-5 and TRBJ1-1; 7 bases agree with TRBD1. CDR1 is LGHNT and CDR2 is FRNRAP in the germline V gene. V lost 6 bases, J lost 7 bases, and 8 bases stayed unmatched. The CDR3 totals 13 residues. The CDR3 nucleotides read TGTGCTAGTGGGGAGAGACAGGGAGTTGAAGCTTTCTTT. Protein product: CASGERQGVEAFF.

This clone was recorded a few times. CDR3 coding DNA: TGCAGCGTAGCCCGGACAGGGGGGCGGAACACTGAAGCTTTCTTT. Translation gives CSVARTGGRNTEAFF. The chain couples TRBV29-1 to TRBJ1-1; 10 bases fit TRBD1. CDR1 is SQVTM, CDR2 ANQGSEA, per germline. The length of the CDR3 is 15 residues. Germline trimming cut 6 bases from V and 1 base from J; bases unmatched to any gene: 8.

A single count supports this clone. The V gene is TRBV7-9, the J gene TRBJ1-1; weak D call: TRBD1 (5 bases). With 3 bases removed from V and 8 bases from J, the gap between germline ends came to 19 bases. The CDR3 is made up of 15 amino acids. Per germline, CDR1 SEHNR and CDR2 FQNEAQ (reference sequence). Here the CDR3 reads CASSFQGGVTSEAFF. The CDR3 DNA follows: TGTGCCAGCAGCTTTCAGGGAGGTGTTACCAGCGAAGCTTTCTTT.

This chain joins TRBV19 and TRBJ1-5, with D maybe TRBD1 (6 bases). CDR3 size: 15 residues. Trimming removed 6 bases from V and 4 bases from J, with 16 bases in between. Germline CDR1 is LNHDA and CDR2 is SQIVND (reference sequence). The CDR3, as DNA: TGTGCCAGTAGGGGGGGGCAGCATCTAAATCAGCCCCAGCATTTT. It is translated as CASRGGQHLNQPQHF.

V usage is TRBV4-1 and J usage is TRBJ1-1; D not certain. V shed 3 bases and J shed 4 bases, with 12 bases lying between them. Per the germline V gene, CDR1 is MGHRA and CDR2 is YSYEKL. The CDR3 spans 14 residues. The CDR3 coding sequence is TGCGCCAGCAGCCACGGGCTTCATTCCACTGAAGCTTTCTTT. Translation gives CASSHGLHSTEAFF.

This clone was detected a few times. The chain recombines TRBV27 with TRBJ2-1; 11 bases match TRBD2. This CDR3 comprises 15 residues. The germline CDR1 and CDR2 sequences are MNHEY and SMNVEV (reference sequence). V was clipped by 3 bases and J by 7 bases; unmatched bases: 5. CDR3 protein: CASSFSSGGVNEQFF. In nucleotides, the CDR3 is TGTGCCAGCAGTTTTAGTAGCGGGGGGGTAAATGAGCAGTTCTTC.